The next 7 T cell receptor beta chains were all read from a single sample in a study of beta chain features in type 1 diabetes. Broader study findings: Shortening that was moderate but significant affected the TCRB CDR3s of Type 1 diabetes patients in all four CD4+ subsets.

Expressed TCRB transcripts were sequenced, since all the RNA that had been isolated was reverse transcribed. Sequenced by immunoSEQ multiplex PCR; TCRdb stores in-frame clones only, minus some. Here the sample spans 250,000 to 300,000 clones, roughly 24% being singletons. Their cognate antigens are unknown. The specimen was naive CD4+ T cells from blood. Source of these receptors: a woman in her twenties or thirties with type 1 diabetes.

This clone was seen only a few times. The V gene is TRBV29-1, the J gene TRBJ2-1, with unresolved D. CDR1 is SQVTM and CDR2 is ANQGSEA in the germline V gene. V was clipped by 0 bases and J by 10 bases, with 19 bases between them. This CDR3 has 15 amino acids. CDR3 sequence: CSVEDPPNVLREQFF. CDR3 in DNA: TGCAGCGTTGAAGATCCTCCCAATGTCCTCCGGGAGCAGTTCTTC.

The chain is built from TRBV5-4 and TRBJ2-2; 7 nucleotides agree with TRBD1. The J segment lost 1 base and the V segment lost 4 bases, leaving 10 bases of the junction unmatched. The V gene's germline CDR1 is SGHNT and CDR2 YYREEE (reference sequence). This CDR3 is built from 17 residues. DNA for the CDR3: TGTGCCAGCAGCCCGACATTGGGACAGATGAACACCGGGGAGCTGTTTTTT. This translates into CASSPTLGQMNTGELFF.

This clone was counted between two and nine times. The V call is TRBV4-1, the J call TRBJ2-7, with D unresolved. The CDR3 consists of 16 residues. The V gene lost 4 bases and the J gene lost 0 bases, with 16 bases spanning the gap. Germline CDR1 reads MGHRA; CDR2 reads YSYEKL. Here the CDR3 reads CASSRFGQPSSYEQYF. In DNA form, the CDR3 reads TGCGCCAGCAGCCGATTTGGGCAACCCAGCTCCTACGAGCAGTACTTC.

The J gene is TRBJ2-7, the V gene TRBV27; 7 bases are a match to TRBD1. Trimming took 4 bases from V and 1 from J; bases not matched to a gene: 4. The CDR3 contains 14 residues. Looked up from germline, CDR1 is MNHEY and CDR2 is SMNVEV (reference sequence). The CDR3 region is CASSSQGESYEQYF. As DNA, the CDR3 is TGTGCCAGCAGTTCCCAGGGGGAGTCCTACGAGCAGTACTTC.

The genes are TRBV15 and TRBJ2-4, with 12 bases that match TRBD1. Per the germline V gene, CDR1 is LNHNV and CDR2 is YYDKDF (reference sequence). The J segment lost 0 bases and the V segment lost 3 bases, leaving 6 bases of the junction unmatched. The length of the CDR3 is 18 residues. The CDR3 nucleotides are TGTGCCACCAGCAGGGGGACAGGGGGCGGACTAGCCAAAAACATTCAGTACTTC. It yields the protein CATSRGTGGGLAKNIQYF.

This sequence joins TRBV7-9 and TRBJ1-5; D is undetermined. The CDR3 covers 14 residues. The V end was cut by 4 bases, the J end by 0 bases, with 7 bases between. Germline CDR1 is SEHNR and CDR2 is FQNEAQ (reference sequence). The CDR3 bases are TGTGCCAGCAGCTCCCTAATTAGCAATCAGCCCCAGCATTTT. Translated: CASSSLISNQPQHF.

The chain recombines TRBV28 with TRBJ1-1; D might be TRBD1 (5 bases). CDR3 size: 14 residues. V was shortened by 5 bases and J by 4 bases, with 14 bases between the two germline ends. Germline V lookup: CDR1 MDHEN, CDR2 SYDVKM. CDR3 in DNA: TGTGCCAGCAGTCCATCGGGGGGACCCACTGAAGCTTTCTTT. Translation: CASSPSGGPTEAFF.